This TCR beta chain stems from a study of blood T cell repertoires in COVID-19. Overall study: Samples came from the United States, Italy and Spain, spanning acute and convalescent COVID-19. Nucleic acid was either cDNA or gDNA, and it came from T cells, B-cell-depleted T cells, or PBMCs.

The authors' processing: Estimation of nucleated cell counts was performed using reference gene primer amplification. Generated by immunoSEQ multiplex PCR, the TCRdb table keeps only in-frame clones and is missing some. The V and J calls and clone size come from that table; D and trimming were worked out from the DNA. The sample yields hundreds of thousands of clones, over 70% seen once. This clonotype originated in a middle-aged woman who had recovered from COVID-19. Sequenced input: peripheral blood.

Here the CDR3 DNA reads TGTGCCAGCAGTGATGAGAGAAGCTTAAAAGCTTTCTTT. Translated: CASSDERSLKAFF. The rearrangement joins TRBV2 to TRBJ1-1; D unclear. The germline V gene encodes CDR1 SNHLY and CDR2 FYNNEI. Trimming took off 3 bases at V and 9 bases at J, with 14 bases between the two ends. The CDR3 loop spans 13 amino acids.